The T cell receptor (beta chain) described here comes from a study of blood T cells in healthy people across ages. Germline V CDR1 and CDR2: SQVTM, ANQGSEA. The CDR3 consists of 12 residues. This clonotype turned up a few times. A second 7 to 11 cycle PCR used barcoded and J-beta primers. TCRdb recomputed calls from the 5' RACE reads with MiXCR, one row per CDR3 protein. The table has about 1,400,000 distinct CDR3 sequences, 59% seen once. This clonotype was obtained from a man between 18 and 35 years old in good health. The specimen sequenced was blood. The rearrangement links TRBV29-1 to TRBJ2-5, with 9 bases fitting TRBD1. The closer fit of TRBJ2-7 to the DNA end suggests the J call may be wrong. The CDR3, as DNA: TGCAGCGTTGAGGGGACAGGGTTCGAGCAGTACTTC. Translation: CSVEGTGFEQYF.